The rows below give T cell receptor beta chains drawn from one sample of a study of T-cell memory formation after mild COVID-19. TCRdb re-derived calls from the 5' RACE reads in MiXCR, one entry per CDR3 protein. The sample has about 470,000 distinct CDR3 sequences, approximately 25% seen once. The sample taken for sequencing was PBMCs or a T cell subset sorted from them (not recorded which). These TCRs come from an adult woman who had mild COVID-19 (a few samples of this study predate the infection). Cell type and time point are not known. The CDR3 runs from the conserved cysteine through the conserved F or W. The D gene is left open where the match is weak. Not every row has a clone size; where given, it reads once, few, many or a size class.

v_call: TRBV5-6
clone_size: NA
d_call: NA
j_call: TRBJ2-2
cdr3_nt: TGTGCCAGCAGCACCCGGACCGGGCCCGGGGAGCTGTTTTTT
cdr3_aa: CASSTRTGPGELFF

v_call: TRBV4-1
clone_size: few
d_call: TRBD1
j_call: TRBJ1-5
cdr3_nt: TGCGCCAGCAGCCAAGCTGAGGGGGCAGTCAATCAGCCCCAGCATTTT
cdr3_aa: CASSQAEGAVNQPQHF

v_call: TRBV20-1
clone_size: NA
d_call: NA
j_call: TRBJ2-1
cdr3_nt: TGCAGTGCTAGAGATCGCTGGTCGGCGGATGAGCAGTTCTTC
cdr3_aa: CSARDRWSADEQFF

v_call: TRBV6-5
clone_size: NA
d_call: TRBD1
j_call: TRBJ1-1
cdr3_nt: TGTGCCAGCAGTCGATCGGGGACAGGGAGAGGGAACACTGAAGCTTTCTTT
cdr3_aa: CASSRSGTGRGNTEAFF

v_call: TRBV27
clone_size: many
d_call: NA
j_call: TRBJ1-1
cdr3_nt: TGTGCCAGCAGTTCGTGGGGAATGAACACTGAAGCTTTCTTT
cdr3_aa: CASSSWGMNTEAFF

v_call: TRBV10-3
clone_size: NA
d_call: TRBD1
j_call: TRBJ1-3
cdr3_nt: TGTGCCATCGCCGGCGGGGACAGCTCTGGAAACACCATATATTTT
cdr3_aa: CAIAGGDSSGNTIYF

v_call: TRBV7-9
clone_size: NA
d_call: NA
j_call: TRBJ2-3
cdr3_nt: TGTGCCAGCAGCTACACCCCACCACCCACAGATACGCAGTATTTT
cdr3_aa: CASSYTPPPTDTQYF

v_call: TRBV12-3/TRBV12-4
clone_size: NA
d_call: NA
j_call: TRBJ2-7
cdr3_nt: TGTGCCAGCAGTTTATATCGCTACGAGCAGTACTTC
cdr3_aa: CASSLYRYEQYF

v_call: TRBV30
clone_size: few
d_call: NA
j_call: TRBJ1-1
cdr3_nt: TGTGCCTGGAGTCCCGATCCGGGCGGCTACACTGAAGCTTTCTTT
cdr3_aa: CAWSPDPGGYTEAFF

v_call: TRBV12-3/TRBV12-4
clone_size: NA
d_call: NA
j_call: TRBJ1-5
cdr3_nt: TGTGCCAGCAGGGATTCAGGGGTTGGTCAGCCCCAGCATTTT
cdr3_aa: CASRDSGVGQPQHF

v_call: TRBV24-1
clone_size: NA
d_call: NA
j_call: TRBJ1-5
cdr3_nt: TGTGCCACCAGTGATTCCCACAATCAGCCCCAGCATTTT
cdr3_aa: CATSDSHNQPQHF

v_call: TRBV10-3
clone_size: few
d_call: NA
j_call: TRBJ2-4
cdr3_nt: TGTGCCATCAGTGGTTCAGGAGGGGTCAAAAACATTCAGTACTTC
cdr3_aa: CAISGSGGVKNIQYF

v_call: TRBV6-4
clone_size: NA
d_call: NA
j_call: TRBJ2-1
cdr3_nt: TGTGCCAGCAGTGACCCGGGGGACTCCTCTGAGCAGTTCTTC
cdr3_aa: CASSDPGDSSEQFF

v_call: TRBV11-2
clone_size: NA
d_call: NA
j_call: TRBJ1-6
cdr3_nt: TGTGCCAGCAGCTTAGAAGGGGCGCAGTCCAATTCACCCCTCCACTTT
cdr3_aa: CASSLEGAQSNSPLHF

v_call: TRBV5-6
clone_size: NA
d_call: NA
j_call: TRBJ2-1
cdr3_nt: TGTGCCAGCAGCTTACGGTGGGAAGAGTTCTTC
cdr3_aa: CASSLRWEEFF

v_call: TRBV5-6
clone_size: few
d_call: TRBD1
j_call: TRBJ1-2
cdr3_nt: TGTGCCAGCAGCCGGGGACAGGGAGGAGGCTACACCTTC
cdr3_aa: CASSRGQGGGYTF

v_call: TRBV20-1
clone_size: many
d_call: TRBD2
j_call: TRBJ2-1
cdr3_nt: TGCAGTGCTCCGGGACTAGCGGGAGTTTACAATGAGCAGTTCTTC
cdr3_aa: CSAPGLAGVYNEQFF

v_call: TRBV5-1
clone_size: once
d_call: NA
j_call: TRBJ1-1
cdr3_nt: TGCGCCAGCAGCTTGGCTCGGGGGGCGATCTATACGAACACTGAAGCTTTCTTT
cdr3_aa: CASSLARGAIYTNTEAFF

v_call: TRBV24-1
clone_size: NA
d_call: NA
j_call: TRBJ2-2
cdr3_nt: TGTGCCACCAGTGACCCGACAGGGGAGCTGTTTTTT
cdr3_aa: CATSDPTGELFF

v_call: TRBV4-1
clone_size: NA
d_call: NA
j_call: TRBJ2-7
cdr3_nt: TGCGCCAGCAGCCTCTCGGACAGCAACTCCTACGAGCAGTACTTC
cdr3_aa: CASSLSDSNSYEQYF

v_call: TRBV14
clone_size: NA
d_call: NA
j_call: TRBJ1-1
cdr3_nt: TGTGCCAGCAGCCAGCCCCTGGCAAAAGCTTTCTTT
cdr3_aa: CASSQPLAKAFF

v_call: TRBV6-6
clone_size: NA
d_call: NA
j_call: TRBJ2-2
cdr3_nt: TGTGCCAGCAGTGAAACGTCGAGGGGGGCGACCGGGGAGCTGTTTTTT
cdr3_aa: CASSETSRGATGELFF

v_call: TRBV5-1
clone_size: once
d_call: TRBD1
j_call: TRBJ1-1
cdr3_nt: TGCGCCAGCCGTGGGGGCGGGGGACAGCTGAACACTGAAGCTTTCTTT
cdr3_aa: CASRGGGGQLNTEAFF

v_call: TRBV4-2
clone_size: few
d_call: NA
j_call: TRBJ1-1
cdr3_nt: TGTGCCAGCAGCCAAGATGGAAGGGGGGACACTGAAGCTTTCTTT
cdr3_aa: CASSQDGRGDTEAFF

v_call: TRBV20-1
clone_size: NA
d_call: TRBD2
j_call: TRBJ2-7
cdr3_nt: TGCAGTGCTAGAGATCCCCTAGCGGCCTTCTCCTACGAGCAGTACTTC
cdr3_aa: CSARDPLAAFSYEQYF

v_call: TRBV29-1
clone_size: few
d_call: TRBD1
j_call: TRBJ1-4
cdr3_nt: TGCAGCGTTCCACGTCACAGGGGGGATGAAAAACTGTTTTTT
cdr3_aa: CSVPRHRGDEKLFF

v_call: TRBV7-2
clone_size: few
d_call: TRBD2
j_call: TRBJ2-7
cdr3_nt: TGTGCCAGCAGCTCCGGACTAGCGGGACCTTACGAGCAGTACTTC
cdr3_aa: CASSSGLAGPYEQYF

v_call: TRBV3-1
clone_size: once
d_call: TRBD1
j_call: TRBJ1-2
cdr3_nt: TGTGCCAGCAGCCTTCGGGAGGGGGCAGCTCGCGGTGGCTACACCTTC
cdr3_aa: CASSLREGAARGGYTF

v_call: TRBV4-1
clone_size: NA
d_call: NA
j_call: TRBJ2-7
cdr3_nt: TGCGCCAGCAGCCCCACTGAGGGCAGGAGTTCCTACGAGCAGTACTTC
cdr3_aa: CASSPTEGRSSYEQYF

v_call: TRBV20-1
clone_size: many
d_call: TRBD2
j_call: TRBJ2-7
cdr3_nt: TGCAGTGCTAGAGAGGTAGCGGGAGTCTCCTACGAGCAGTACTTC
cdr3_aa: CSAREVAGVSYEQYF

v_call: TRBV10-3
clone_size: NA
d_call: NA
j_call: TRBJ1-1
cdr3_nt: TGTGCCATCAGTGAGGGGGCTTCGAACACTGAAGCTTTCTTT
cdr3_aa: CAISEGASNTEAFF

v_call: TRBV9
clone_size: NA
d_call: NA
j_call: TRBJ2-3
cdr3_nt: TGTGCCAGCAGCGTAGGAAGGGGGGACACAGATACGCAGTATTTT
cdr3_aa: CASSVGRGDTDTQYF

v_call: TRBV20-1
clone_size: few
d_call: NA
j_call: TRBJ2-3
cdr3_nt: TGCAGTGCCCCTCATACTAGCACAGATACGCAGTATTTT
cdr3_aa: CSAPHTSTDTQYF

v_call: TRBV15
clone_size: few
d_call: TRBD1
j_call: TRBJ2-5
cdr3_nt: TGTGCCACCAGCAGGGGACAGCCGGAAATGGGAGAGACCCAGTACTTC
cdr3_aa: CATSRGQPEMGETQYF

v_call: TRBV29-1
clone_size: NA
d_call: NA
j_call: TRBJ1-1
cdr3_nt: TGCAGCGGGAGGACAGATGAAGCTTTCTTT
cdr3_aa: CSGRTDEAFF

v_call: TRBV12-3/TRBV12-4
clone_size: once
d_call: NA
j_call: TRBJ1-1
cdr3_nt: TGTGCCAGCAGTTTAGAACAGGTGCCGAACACTGAAGCTTTCTTT
cdr3_aa: CASSLEQVPNTEAFF

v_call: TRBV13
clone_size: once
d_call: TRBD2
j_call: TRBJ2-7
cdr3_nt: TGTGCCAGCCGGCAGGGACTATCAGGCGAGCAGTACTTC
cdr3_aa: CASRQGLSGEQYF

v_call: TRBV20-1
clone_size: NA
d_call: TRBD1
j_call: TRBJ2-3
cdr3_nt: TGCAGTGCTAGAGACAGGGGGAGTGCAGATACGCAGTATTTT
cdr3_aa: CSARDRGSADTQYF

v_call: TRBV28
clone_size: few
d_call: TRBD1
j_call: TRBJ2-5
cdr3_nt: TGTGCCAGCAGTCAAGGGGGCGCGCGAGGAGAGACCCAGTACTTC
cdr3_aa: CASSQGGARGETQYF

v_call: TRBV12-3/TRBV12-4
clone_size: few
d_call: TRBD1
j_call: TRBJ2-6
cdr3_nt: TGTGCCAGCAGGCGGGACAGGGTCCTAGCTGGGGCCAACGTCCTGACTTTC
cdr3_aa: CASRRDRVLAGANVLTF

v_call: TRBV7-8
clone_size: NA
d_call: NA
j_call: TRBJ1-4
cdr3_nt: TGTGCCAGCAGCTTAAGCGGGCGGGGAACTACTAATGAAAAACTGTTTTTT
cdr3_aa: CASSLSGRGTTNEKLFF

v_call: TRBV24-1
clone_size: NA
d_call: NA
j_call: TRBJ2-6
cdr3_nt: TGTGCCACCAGTGACCCTGACAGGGAGGGTGGGGCCAACGTCCTGACTTTC
cdr3_aa: CATSDPDREGGANVLTF

v_call: TRBV2
clone_size: NA
d_call: TRBD2
j_call: TRBJ2-5
cdr3_nt: TGTGCCAGCAGGGCACTAGCGGTAGAGACCCAGTACTTC
cdr3_aa: CASRALAVETQYF

v_call: TRBV2
clone_size: NA
d_call: TRBD2
j_call: TRBJ2-1
cdr3_nt: TGTGCCAGCAAGTCTAGCGGGGGGCTCCGTGATGAGCAGTTCTTC
cdr3_aa: CASKSSGGLRDEQFF

v_call: TRBV5-8
clone_size: NA
d_call: NA
j_call: TRBJ1-1
cdr3_nt: TGTGCCAGCAGCCTTAAGGCGGTCACTGAAGCTTTCTTT
cdr3_aa: CASSLKAVTEAFF

v_call: TRBV2
clone_size: NA
d_call: NA
j_call: TRBJ2-4
cdr3_nt: TGTGCCAGCAGTGAAGTACCTGGGGGGGCCAAGTTAAAAAACATTCAGTACTTC
cdr3_aa: CASSEVPGGAKLKNIQYF